This T cell receptor (beta chain) derives from a study of cytomegalovirus exposure and HLA in healthy donors. Overall study results and limits: A missense DCLRE1C variant was associated with V- and J-gene trimming of TCR beta chains in a later analysis, and an independent cohort replicated the association.

The PCR ran on 60 Vbeta and 13 Jbeta primers. Generated by immunoSEQ multiplex PCR, the TCRdb table keeps only in-frame clones and is missing some. In the table there are tens of thousands of clones, nearly 80% of which are singletons. This clone has more than one count but fewer than ten. Its antigen is as yet unknown. The specimen was PBMCs. This clonotype was sampled from a woman in her thirties or forties in good health and CMV-seropositive.

This chain's CDR3 is CASSIPLGVEGYTF. In DNA, the CDR3 is TGTGCCAGTAGTATACCCCTAGGGGTTGAGGGCTACACCTTC. This chain connects TRBV19 to TRBJ1-2, with D possibly matching TRBD1 (5 bases). Germline V gene lookup returns CDR1 LNHDA and CDR2 SQIVND (reference sequence). Between the trimmed V and J ends, which lost 2 bases and 8 bases, there was a span of 15 bases. This CDR3 has 14 residues. The full variable domain, with the rest looked up from reference TRBV19 and TRBJ1-2, is DGGITQSPKYLFRKEGQNVTLSCEQNLNHDAMYWYRQDPGQGLRLIYYSQIVNDFQKGDIAEGYSVSREKKESFPLTVTSAQKNPTAFYLCASSIPLGVEGYTFGSGTRLTVV.